This paragraph covers one T cell receptor (beta chain) sequence. A sample-barcoded 5' primer and a J-beta primer mix were used in a second PCR of roughly 6 to 12 cycles. TCRdb fed the 5' RACE reads into MiXCR, producing one record per CDR3 protein. The sample has approximately 600,000 distinct CDR3 sequences; about 54% are singletons. Germline values: CDR1 MDHEN, CDR2 SYDVKM. V lost 6 bases to trimming and J lost 3 bases; unmatched junction nucleotides: 11. This CDR3 spans 16 amino acids. The sample belongs to a study of blood T cells in healthy people across ages. Sequenced input: blood. The chain is built from TRBV28 and TRBJ2-3; 8 bases are shared with TRBD1. The clonotype originates from a man in his fifties or sixties in good health. Here the CDR3 reads CASSAGQGSWTDTQYF. CDR3 coding DNA: TGTGCCAGCAGCGCAGGACAGGGTAGTTGGACAGATACGCAGTATTTT. Full variable domain (missing parts from reference TRBV28 and TRBJ2-3): DVKVTQSSRYLVKRTGEKVFLECVQDMDHENMFWYRQDPGLGLRLIYFSYDVKMKEKGDIPEGYSVSREKKERFSLILESASTNQTSMYLCASSAGQGSWTDTQYFGPGTRLTVL.